This TCR beta chain was found in a study of T cells in Graves' hyperthyroidism and ophthalmopathy. Study-level background: Peripheral blood was collected at initial diagnosis, before any treatment.

Germline V gene lookup returns CDR1 LNHNV and CDR2 YYDKDF (reference sequence). The CDR3 has 14 residues. Germline trimming cut 3 bases from V and 10 bases from J; bases unmatched to any gene: 10. Graves' hyperthyroidism without ophthalmopathy progression within 18 months was termed stable. Recently diagnosed hyperthyroidism of less than 2 months' duration affected patients aged 18 to 65. PBMCs were collected from an approximately 10 ml volume of fresh peripheral blood. Amplification targeted TCR beta CDR3 regions from RNA transcripts. In the first-round RT-PCR of the TCR CDR3, the HTBI primer set was used. TCRdb reprocessed the multiplex PCR reads with MiXCR, giving one entry per CDR3 protein. The sample yields fewer than 250,000 distinct CDR3 sequences, about 15% seen once. This clonotype was seen only a few times.

This receptor was identified in a man aged 45 to 65 with Graves' hyperthyroidism. The sequencing sample was made of blood. V and J are TRBV15 and TRBJ2-3; 7 nucleotides match TRBD1. In nucleotides, the CDR3 is TGTGCCACCAGCAGTGGGACAGACGAGGATGCGCAGTATTTT. This translates into CATSSGTDEDAQYF.